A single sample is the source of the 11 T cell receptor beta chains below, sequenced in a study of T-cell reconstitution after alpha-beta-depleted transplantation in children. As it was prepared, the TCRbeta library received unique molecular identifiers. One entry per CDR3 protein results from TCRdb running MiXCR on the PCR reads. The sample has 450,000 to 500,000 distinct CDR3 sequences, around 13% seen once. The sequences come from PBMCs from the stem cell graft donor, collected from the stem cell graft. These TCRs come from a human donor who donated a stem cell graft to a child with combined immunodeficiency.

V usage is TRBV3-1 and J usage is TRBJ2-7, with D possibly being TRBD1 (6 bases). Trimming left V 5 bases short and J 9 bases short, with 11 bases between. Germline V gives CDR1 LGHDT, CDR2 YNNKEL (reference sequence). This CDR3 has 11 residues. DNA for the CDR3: TGTGCCAGCAGCGACTTGGACAGGCAGTACTTC. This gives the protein CASSDLDRQYF.

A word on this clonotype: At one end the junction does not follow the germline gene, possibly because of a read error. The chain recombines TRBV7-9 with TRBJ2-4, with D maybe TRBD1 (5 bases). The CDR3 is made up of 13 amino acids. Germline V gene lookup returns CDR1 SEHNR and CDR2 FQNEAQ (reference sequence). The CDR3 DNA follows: TGTGCCAGCAGCTTAACCCCTACGGACATTGAGTACTTC. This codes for CASSLTPTDIEYF. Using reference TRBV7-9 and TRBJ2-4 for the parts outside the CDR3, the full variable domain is DTGVSQNPRHKITKRGQNVTFRCDPISEHNRLYWYRQTLGQGPEFLTYFQNEAQLEKSRLLSDRFSAERPKGSFSTLEIQRTEQGDSAMYLCASSLTPTDIEYFGAGTRLSVL.

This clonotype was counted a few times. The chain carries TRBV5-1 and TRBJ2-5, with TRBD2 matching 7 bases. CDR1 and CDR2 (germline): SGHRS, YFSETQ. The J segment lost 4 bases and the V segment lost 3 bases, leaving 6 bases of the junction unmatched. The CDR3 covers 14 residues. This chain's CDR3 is CASSYGEGRETQYF. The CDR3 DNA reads TGCGCCAGCAGCTACGGGGAGGGCCGAGAGACCCAGTACTTC.

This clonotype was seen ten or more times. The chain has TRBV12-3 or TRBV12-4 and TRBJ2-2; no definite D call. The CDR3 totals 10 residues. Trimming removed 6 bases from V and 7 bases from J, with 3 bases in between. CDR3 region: CASRGGELFF. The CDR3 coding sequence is TGTGCCAGCAGGGGCGGGGAGCTGTTTTTT.

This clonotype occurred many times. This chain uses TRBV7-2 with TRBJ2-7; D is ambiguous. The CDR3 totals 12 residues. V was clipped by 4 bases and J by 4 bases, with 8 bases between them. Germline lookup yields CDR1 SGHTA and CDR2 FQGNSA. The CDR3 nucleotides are TGTGCCAGCAGCTCCTCGAGATACGAGCAGTACTTC. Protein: CASSSSRYEQYF.

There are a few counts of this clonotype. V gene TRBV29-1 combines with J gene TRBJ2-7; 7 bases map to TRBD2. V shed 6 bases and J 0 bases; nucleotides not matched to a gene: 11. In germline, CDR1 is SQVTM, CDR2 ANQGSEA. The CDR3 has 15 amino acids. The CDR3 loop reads CSVKGTTQTSYEQYF. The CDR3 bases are TGCAGCGTGAAAGGGACTACCCAAACCTCCTACGAGCAGTACTTC.

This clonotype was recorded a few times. CDR3 amino acids: CASSLMVGTEAFF. In DNA form, the CDR3 reads TGTGCCAGCAGCTTAATGGTAGGCACTGAAGCTTTCTTT. The gene calls are TRBV7-3 and TRBJ1-1; unclear D gene. The CDR3 is 13 residues long. Trimming pared 1 base from V and 4 bases from J, leaving 7 bases between. Per the germline V gene, CDR1 is SGHTA and CDR2 is FQGTGA.

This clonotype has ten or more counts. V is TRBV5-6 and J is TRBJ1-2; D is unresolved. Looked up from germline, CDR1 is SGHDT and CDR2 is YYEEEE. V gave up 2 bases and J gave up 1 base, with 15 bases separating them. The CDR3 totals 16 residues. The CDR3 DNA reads TGTGCCAGCAGCTTCTCCAGCGAGCCCATTAACTATGGCTACACCTTC. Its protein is CASSFSSEPINYGYTF. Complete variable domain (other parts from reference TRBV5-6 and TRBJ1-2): DAGVTQSPTHLIKTRGQQVTLRCSPKSGHDTVSWYQQALGQGPQFIFQYYEEEERQRGNFPDRFSGHQFPNYSSELNVNALLLGDSALYLCASSFSSEPINYGYTFGSGTRLTVV.

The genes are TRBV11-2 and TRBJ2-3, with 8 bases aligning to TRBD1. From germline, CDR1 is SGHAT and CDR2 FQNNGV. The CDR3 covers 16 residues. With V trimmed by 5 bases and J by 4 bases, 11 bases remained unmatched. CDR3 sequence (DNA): TGTGCCAGCAGCCCCGGTGACAGGGGATTCGCAGATACGCAGTATTTT. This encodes CASSPGDRGFADTQYF.

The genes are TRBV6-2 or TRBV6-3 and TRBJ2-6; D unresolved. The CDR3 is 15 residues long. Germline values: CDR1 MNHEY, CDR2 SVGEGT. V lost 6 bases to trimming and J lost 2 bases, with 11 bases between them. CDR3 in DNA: TGTGCCAGCAGCCCCCGCGGCACTGGGGCCAACGTCCTGACTTTC. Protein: CASSPRGTGANVLTF.

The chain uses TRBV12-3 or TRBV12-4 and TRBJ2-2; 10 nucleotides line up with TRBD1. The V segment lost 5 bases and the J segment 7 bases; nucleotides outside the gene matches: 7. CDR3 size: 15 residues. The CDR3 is CASSPTGGGSGELFF. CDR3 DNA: TGTGCCAGCAGTCCGACAGGGGGCGGTAGCGGGGAGCTGTTTTTT.